The present entry profiles one T cell receptor beta chain with its context. Its antigen is unidentified. CDR3 length: 14 amino acids. CDR1 is SGHNT, CDR2 YYREEE, per germline (reference sequence). Trimming took off 2 bases at V and 6 bases at J, with 12 bases between the two ends. It was into CD45RA+ naive and CD45RA-negative memory subsets that the CD4+ cells were split. The entry originates in a study of shared clonotypes between healthy human individuals. Study observations and caveats: Sharing of clonotypes among donors was expected to vary with sequencing depth. Four donors shared approximately 5% of their naive CD4 clonotypes.

TCRdb's table, derived via immunoSEQ multiplex PCR, lists solely in-frame clones and lacks some. The sample shows about 1 million clones, around 75% of them seen only once. Input material: memory CD4+ T cells sorted from blood. Subset in this sample: CD45RA-negative fraction. The receptor's source is a man younger than 30 in good health. This chain connects TRBV5-4 to TRBJ2-1; tentatively, D is TRBD2 (6 bases). The CDR3: CASSFPGSGNEQFF. DNA for the CDR3: TGTGCCAGCAGCTTTCCCGGGAGCGGCAATGAGCAGTTCTTC.